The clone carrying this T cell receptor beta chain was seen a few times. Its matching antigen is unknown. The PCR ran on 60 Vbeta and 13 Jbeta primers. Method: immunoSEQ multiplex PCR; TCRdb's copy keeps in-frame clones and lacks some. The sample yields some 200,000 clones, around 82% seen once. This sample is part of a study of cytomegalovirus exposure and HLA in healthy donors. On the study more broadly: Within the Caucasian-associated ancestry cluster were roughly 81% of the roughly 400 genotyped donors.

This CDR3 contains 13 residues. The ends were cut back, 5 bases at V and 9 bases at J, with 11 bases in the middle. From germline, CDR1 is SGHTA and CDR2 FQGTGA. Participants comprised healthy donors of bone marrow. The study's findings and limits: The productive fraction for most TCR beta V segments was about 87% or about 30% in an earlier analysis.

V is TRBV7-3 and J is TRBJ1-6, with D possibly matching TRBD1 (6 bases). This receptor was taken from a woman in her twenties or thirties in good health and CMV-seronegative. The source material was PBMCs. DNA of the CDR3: TGTGCCAGCAGCCCGACAGGAGTTTCACCCCTCCACTTT. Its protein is CASSPTGVSPLHF.